This TCR beta chain was identified during a study of siplizumab effects on memory and regulatory T cells. A word on this clone: Its specificity is not known.

TCRdb keeps only in-frame clones here, not all; method: immunoSEQ multiplex PCR. The data contain about 82,000 clones, over 80% of them singletons. Findings and caveats of the study: Naive T cells looked more diverse than memory cells and looked like major alloresponse contributors. About 80-97% of proliferating CD4+ or CD8+ clones had no assignable naive or memory phenotype. Where siplizumab was present, mappable alloreactive CD4+ clones averaged around 70% Treg-derived, compared with 25% to 30% in controls. Researchers did not confirm the suppressive function of proliferating Tregs from siplizumab cultures.

The origin of this receptor is a human donor in good health. The sequencing input was Tregs sorted from blood.

In nucleotides, the CDR3 is TGTGCCAGCTCACCACCGATTGGGGGGGCGGACCTCTCCTACGAGCAGTACTTC. It specifies CASSPPIGGADLSYEQYF. The chain couples TRBV18 to TRBJ2-7, with D perhaps matching TRBD2 (7 bases). CDR1 and CDR2 (germline): KGHSH, LQKENI. This CDR3 comprises 18 residues. V lost 0 bases and J 0 bases, leaving 18 bases between the germline ends.